What follows are 31 T cell receptor beta chains derived from one specimen sequenced in a study of cytomegalovirus exposure and HLA in healthy donors. Vbeta (60) and Jbeta (13) primers were used in the PCR. This table comes from immunoSEQ multiplex PCR, and its TCRdb copy is limited to in-frame clones, with some not included. The sample has about 180,000 clones, roughly four fifths seen once. Sample: PBMCs. Receptors originate from a male donor in good health and CMV-seronegative.

The gene calls are TRBV30 and TRBJ2-7, with 10 bases aligning to TRBD2. The CDR3 is 13 residues long. CDR1 and CDR2 from the germline V gene are GTSNPN and SVGIG (reference sequence). V was pared by 4 bases and J by 6 bases, with 6 bases of the junction left unmatched. CDR3: CAWIGLAGAEQYF. CDR3 coding DNA: TGTGCCTGGATAGGCCTAGCGGGAGCCGAGCAGTACTTC.

The chain links TRBV18 to TRBJ2-1; TRBD2 matches at 8 bases. The junction had 6 bases not matched to a gene; V was cut back by 0 bases and J by 8 bases. Germline V gives CDR1 KGHSH, CDR2 LQKENI. The CDR3 spans 15 residues. The CDR3: CASSPPAGGAHEQFF. As DNA, the CDR3 is TGTGCCAGCTCACCACCGGCGGGAGGTGCTCATGAGCAGTTCTTC.

The chain employs TRBV7-3 and TRBJ2-3; D is unresolved. Trimming stripped 5 bases from V and 0 bases from J, with 12 bases between. The germline V gene has CDR1 SGHTA and CDR2 FQGTGA. The CDR3 is 15 amino acids. CDR3 DNA sequence: TGTGCCAGCAGCATGCGATGGTCTAGCACAGATACGCAGTATTTT. Translation: CASSMRWSSTDTQYF.

V and J are TRBV28 and TRBJ2-6, with D tentatively TRBD1 (6 bases). The CDR3 is made up of 14 amino acids. Looked up from germline, CDR1 is MDHEN and CDR2 is SYDVKM. With 6 bases removed from V and 3 bases from J, the gap between germline ends came to 9 bases. CDR3 sequence reads: CASREGVGANVLTF. As DNA, the CDR3 is TGTGCCAGCAGAGAGGGGGTTGGGGCCAACGTCCTGACTTTC.

The gene calls are TRBV4-1 and TRBJ2-5, with a possible D match to TRBD2 (5 bases). CDR1 MGHRA and CDR2 YSYEKL come from the germline V gene. The V end was cut by 1 base, the J end by 1 base, with 10 bases between. CDR3 size: 15 residues. As DNA, the CDR3 is TGCGCCAGCAGCCAAGTTCGAGGGAGCCAAGAGACCCAGTACTTC. Encoded protein: CASSQVRGSQETQYF.

The chain has TRBV5-1 and TRBJ2-4; TRBD1 matches 9 bases. Looked up from germline, CDR1 is SGHRS and CDR2 is YFSETQ. J was trimmed by 4 bases and V by 0 bases; bases with no gene match: 5. The CDR3 loop spans 16 amino acids. Here the CDR3 reads CASSLAPGTGKNIQYF. CDR3 nucleotides: TGCGCCAGCAGCTTGGCCCCCGGGACAGGGAAAAACATTCAGTACTTC.

This sequence joins TRBV4-2 and TRBJ1-5; 7 nucleotides agree with TRBD1. Germline V gene data show CDR1 as LGHNA and CDR2 as YNFKEQ. This CDR3 comprises 16 residues. With V trimmed by 0 bases and J by 11 bases, 13 bases remained unmatched. Here the CDR3 DNA reads TGTGCCAGCAGCCAAGACCTTCGGACAGGAGGGGACACCCAGCATTTT. Protein: CASSQDLRTGGDTQHF.

This clone has more than one count but fewer than ten. The gene calls are TRBV30 and TRBJ1-2, with D tentatively TRBD1 (5 bases). V lost 2 bases, J lost 4 bases, and 14 bases lay in between. Germline CDR1 GTSNPN, CDR2 SVGIG (reference sequence). The length of the CDR3 is 14 residues. The CDR3 sequence: CAWSRSDTAYGYTF. The CDR3 bases are TGTGCCTGGAGTCGTTCGGACACCGCCTATGGCTACACCTTC.

This clone was seen only once. The CDR3 sequence: CASRVGGTPYEQYF. The CDR3 nucleotides are TGTGCCAGCCGGGTGGGGGGGACTCCCTACGAGCAGTACTTC. The chain couples TRBV28 to TRBJ2-7, with 7 bases aligning to TRBD2. CDR1 and CDR2 (germline): MDHEN, SYDVKM. The CDR3 has 14 amino acids. V lost 8 bases and J lost 2; bases outside the gene matches: 9.

The chain carries TRBV30 and TRBJ1-1, with D possibly TRBD1 on 6 matching bases. Trimming took off 2 bases at V and 2 bases at J, with 9 bases between the two ends. CDR1 is GTSNPN and CDR2 is SVGIG in the germline V gene (reference sequence). This CDR3 has 13 amino acids. The CDR3 is CAWSWTDNTEAFF. In nucleotides, the CDR3 is TGTGCCTGGAGTTGGACAGATAACACTGAAGCTTTCTTT.

The chain uses TRBV2 and TRBJ2-3; tentative D call: TRBD1 (6 bases). CDR1 SNHLY and CDR2 FYNNEI come from the germline V gene. The CDR3 sequence is 13 residues long. V dropped 6 bases and J dropped 4 bases, with 11 bases sitting between them. The CDR3 DNA sequence: TGTGCCAGCAGGTTACAGGGAGCAGATACGCAGTATTTT. Protein sequence: CASRLQGADTQYF.

The chain employs TRBV6-5 and TRBJ1-3; tentatively, D is TRBD1 (6 bases). CDR1 and CDR2 from the germline V gene are MNHEY and SVGAGI. The CDR3 runs 16 residues. Trimming took off 0 bases at V and 4 bases at J, with 13 bases between the two ends. The CDR3: CASSYSRGAYGNTIYF. For the CDR3, the DNA is TGTGCCAGCAGTTACTCGCGGGGGGCGTACGGAAACACCATATATTTT.

A word on this clone: Other DNA sequences in this specimen translate into the identical CDR3. V is TRBV28 and J is TRBJ1-2; D gene uncertain. Germline lookup yields CDR1 MDHEN and CDR2 SYDVKM. CDR3 length: 12 residues. V shed 3 bases and J shed 2 bases, with 4 bases lying between them. The CDR3 DNA follows: TGTGCCAGCAGTTTCCAAAACTATGGCTACACCTTC. Translating it yields CASSFQNYGYTF.

The rearrangement joins TRBV19 to TRBJ1-5; 9 bases agree with TRBD1. The CDR3 loop spans 15 amino acids. Trimming cost V 3 bases and J 4 bases; bases outside gene matches: 4. The germline gives CDR1 LNHDA, CDR2 SQIVND (reference sequence). The CDR3 nucleotides are TGTGCCAGTAGTATGACAGGGGGTGGGAATCAGCCCCAGCATTTT. Its protein product is CASSMTGGGNQPQHF.

The chain has TRBV4-1 and TRBJ2-7, with D perhaps matching TRBD2 (5 bases). CDR1 is MGHRA, CDR2 YSYEKL, per germline. The CDR3 is 13 amino acids. V was cut by 4 bases and J by 4 bases, with 11 bases left in between. CDR3: CASSPKEGYEQYF. Here the CDR3 DNA reads TGCGCCAGCAGCCCCAAAGAGGGTTACGAGCAGTACTTC.

To note about this clone: Within the sample, other DNA sequences also encode this same CDR3. The chain links TRBV9 to TRBJ2-7; 11 bases are shared with TRBD2. The germline V gene has CDR1 SGDLS and CDR2 YYNGEE. The CDR3 runs to 15 residues. Trimming cost V 0 bases and J 2 bases; bases outside gene matches: 1. CDR3: CASSVGLAGTYEQYF. The CDR3, as DNA: TGTGCCAGCAGCGTAGGACTAGCGGGAACCTACGAGCAGTACTTC.

The rearrangement links TRBV10-3 to TRBJ1-2; no definite D call. Per the germline V gene, CDR1 is ENHRY and CDR2 is SYGVKD. This CDR3 has 14 residues. Between the trimmed V and J ends, which lost 0 bases and 7 bases, there was a span of 12 bases. CDR3 sequence reads: CAISESGGYGGYTF. DNA for the CDR3: TGTGCCATCAGTGAGTCGGGCGGGTATGGTGGCTACACCTTC.

CDR3 residues: CASSPGLAVYNEQFF. CDR3 nucleotide sequence: TGTGCCAGCAGCCCGGGACTAGCGGTGTACAATGAGCAGTTCTTC. This chain uses TRBV5-6 with TRBJ2-1, with 11 bases matching TRBD2. The CDR3 has 15 residues. V lost 4 bases and J lost 4; bases outside the gene matches: 4. CDR1 and CDR2 from the germline V gene are SGHDT and YYEEEE. The variable domain in full, completed from reference TRBV5-6 and TRBJ2-1, reads DAGVTQSPTHLIKTRGQQVTLRCSPKSGHDTVSWYQQALGQGPQFIFQYYEEEERQRGNFPDRFSGHQFPNYSSELNVNALLLGDSALYLCASSPGLAVYNEQFFGPGTRLTVL.

This chain links TRBV19 with TRBJ2-1, with a weak D call TRBD2 (5 bases). This CDR3 comprises 12 residues. Per germline, CDR1 LNHDA and CDR2 SQIVND (reference sequence). Trimming took 6 bases from V and 7 from J, leaving 10 bases between them. The CDR3 DNA reads as TGTGCCAGTAGGGACTTCGGGAATGAGCAGTTCTTC. This translates into CASRDFGNEQFF. Complete variable domain (other parts from reference TRBV19 and TRBJ2-1): DGGITQSPKYLFRKEGQNVTLSCEQNLNHDAMYWYRQDPGQGLRLIYYSQIVNDFQKGDIAEGYSVSREKKESFPLTVTSAQKNPTAFYLCASRDFGNEQFFGPGTRLTVL.

The V call is TRBV30, the J call TRBJ2-7; tentatively, D is TRBD2 (5 bases). Germline V lookup: CDR1 GTSNPN, CDR2 SVGIG (reference sequence). The CDR3 covers 13 residues. The ends were cut back, 4 bases at V and 0 bases at J, with 10 bases in the middle. The CDR3 DNA reads TGTGCCTGGACCACCGGGATCTCCTACGAGCAGTACTTC. Its protein is CAWTTGISYEQYF.

V is TRBV7-9 and J is TRBJ2-5; unclear D gene. With 0 bases removed from V and 0 bases from J, the gap between germline ends came to 5 bases. This CDR3 has 14 amino acids. Looked up from germline, CDR1 is SEHNR and CDR2 is FQNEAQ (reference sequence). CDR3 sequence reads: CASSLAQYQETQYF. The DNA of the CDR3 is TGTGCCAGCAGCTTAGCTCAGTACCAAGAGACCCAGTACTTC.

The chain recombines TRBV28 with TRBJ1-5; D possibly corresponds to TRBD1 (5 bases). CDR1 is MDHEN and CDR2 is SYDVKM in the germline V gene. V lost 5 bases and J lost 4, with 15 bases in between. CDR3 length equals 15 residues. The CDR3 coding sequence is TGTGCCAGCAGTGGGTACCGACAGAAAAATCAGCCCCAGCATTTT. This gives the protein CASSGYRQKNQPQHF.

The chain employs TRBV28 and TRBJ2-1; TRBD2 matches at 7 bases. The junction had 14 bases not matched to a gene; V was cut back by 4 bases and J by 8 bases. The CDR3 runs 16 residues. Germline V gene data show CDR1 as MDHEN and CDR2 as SYDVKM. CDR3 in amino acids: CASSSPRWEGLDEQFF. CDR3 bases: TGTGCCAGCAGTTCTCCACGGTGGGAGGGCCTAGATGAGCAGTTCTTC.

This sequence joins TRBV19 and TRBJ1-1, with TRBD1 matching 7 bases. Germline V gives CDR1 LNHDA, CDR2 SQIVND (reference sequence). The CDR3 is 16 residues long. V was clipped by 3 bases and J by 4 bases; unmatched bases: 11. In DNA, the CDR3 is TGTGCCAGTAGTATCTTGCCAGGGGGATTGTCCACTGAAGCTTTCTTT. Protein: CASSILPGGLSTEAFF. Looking up the rest from reference TRBV19 and TRBJ1-1 gives the full variable domain: DGGITQSPKYLFRKEGQNVTLSCEQNLNHDAMYWYRQDPGQGLRLIYYSQIVNDFQKGDIAEGYSVSREKKESFPLTVTSAQKNPTAFYLCASSILPGGLSTEAFFGQGTRLTVV.

The J gene is TRBJ1-3, the V gene TRBV30; the D is unclear. There are 16 residues in the CDR3. Trimming removed 0 bases at V and 7 bases at J, with 19 bases between. The V gene's germline CDR1 is GTSNPN and CDR2 SVGIG (reference sequence). The CDR3 is CAWSVRGNSRVNTIYF. In DNA, the CDR3 is TGTGCCTGGAGTGTAAGAGGAAATTCTAGAGTGAACACCATATATTTT.

The rearrangement uses TRBV7-9 and TRBJ2-7, with 7 nucleotides matching TRBD2. CDR1 is SEHNR, CDR2 FQNEAQ, per germline (reference sequence). V was pared by 1 base and J by 4 bases, with 7 bases of the junction left unmatched. The CDR3 covers 15 residues. The CDR3 nucleotides are TGTGCCAGCAGCTTAGTCGAAGCGGGGCAGTACGAGCAGTACTTC. Its translation: CASSLVEAGQYEQYF. The whole variable domain, filled in from reference TRBV7-9 and TRBJ2-7, reads DTGVSQNPRHKITKRGQNVTFRCDPISEHNRLYWYRQTLGQGPEFLTYFQNEAQLEKSRLLSDRFSAERPKGSFSTLEIQRTEQGDSAMYLCASSLVEAGQYEQYFGPGTRLTVT.

V and J are TRBV11-2 and TRBJ2-7; D is ambiguous. The germline V gene has CDR1 SGHAT and CDR2 FQNNGV. CDR3 length: 13 amino acids. The V and J ends lost 1 base and 4 bases respectively, with 8 bases between them. The CDR3 coding sequence is TGTGCCAGCAGCTTAGGGCAGGAATACGAGCAGTACTTC. As protein: CASSLGQEYEQYF.

Here the CDR3 reads CASSFDIEGANTGELFF. The CDR3 nucleotides are TGTGCCAGCAGCTTTGACATAGAGGGGGCTAACACCGGGGAGCTGTTTTTT. V gene TRBV7-7 combines with J gene TRBJ2-2, with 7 positions matching TRBD1. Trimming cost V 3 bases and J 2 bases; bases outside gene matches: 9. From germline, CDR1 is SSHAT and CDR2 FNYEAQ (reference sequence). The CDR3 consists of 17 residues.

The V gene is TRBV28, the J gene TRBJ1-5; possible D gene TRBD1, 6 bases. This CDR3 region has 16 residues. Per germline, CDR1 MDHEN and CDR2 SYDVKM. The V end was cut by 7 bases, the J end by 5 bases, with 21 bases between. The DNA for the CDR3 is TGTGCCAGCACCCTTCAAACGGGCAGGGGCGATCAGCCCCAGCATTTT. It is translated as CASTLQTGRGDQPQHF.

The V and J genes are TRBV4-1 and TRBJ1-4; perhaps TRBD1 as D (5 bases). Trimming shortened V by 4 bases and J by 4 bases, and 16 bases separated the two germline ends. This CDR3 region has 16 residues. From germline, CDR1 is MGHRA and CDR2 YSYEKL. CDR3 in amino acids: CASSLTEQALNEKLFF. The CDR3 region has the DNA TGCGCCAGCAGCCTTACGGAACAGGCGCTTAATGAAAAACTGTTTTTT.

The V call is TRBV28, the J call TRBJ2-7, with D tentatively TRBD1 (5 bases). In germline, CDR1 is MDHEN, CDR2 SYDVKM. This CDR3 spans 14 amino acids. V was cut by 6 bases and J by 2 bases, with 14 bases left in between. The CDR3 sequence is CASSNKDTTYEQYF. DNA for the CDR3: TGTGCCAGCAGCAATAAGGACACGACCTACGAGCAGTACTTC.